One and the same sample provided the 10 T cell receptor beta chains below, sequenced in a study of control samples from healthy donors and cancer patients. Libraries were prepared by immunoSEQ multiplex PCR; TCRdb keeps only in-frame clonotypes and omits some of them. The top ten clones hold 5% to 8% of a sample with under 450,000 clones, about nine tenths of them seen once. Sequencing was performed on PBMCs. These receptors came from a man between 35 and 55 years old with head and neck cancer.

This clone was seen only once. Other nucleotide sequences from this sample produce the same CDR3. The chain has TRBV4-3 and TRBJ1-1; no firm D call. In germline, CDR1 is LGHNA, CDR2 YSLEER. The CDR3 is made up of 13 amino acids. Trimming removed 1 base from V and 1 base from J, with 4 bases in between. CDR3 DNA sequence: TGCGCCAGCAGCCAAGTGTGGAACACTGAAGCTTTCTTT. It encodes CASSQVWNTEAFF.

The chain couples TRBV9 to TRBJ1-1, with D possibly TRBD1 on 6 matching bases. Per germline, CDR1 SGDLS and CDR2 YYNGEE. Trimming stripped 3 bases from V and 2 bases from J, with 14 bases between. CDR3 length: 15 residues. The CDR3 bases are TGTGCCAGCAGCGGGGGGGCTGGTGTAAACACTGAAGCTTTCTTT. Translated, it gives CASSGGAGVNTEAFF.

The chain has TRBV15 and TRBJ2-7; tentative D call: TRBD2 (5 bases). CDR1 is LNHNV and CDR2 is YYDKDF in the germline V gene (reference sequence). This CDR3 is built from 17 residues. The V end lost 4 bases, the J end lost 0 bases, and 19 bases lay between the germline ends. The CDR3 protein is CATSKISGLPSSYEQYF. The CDR3 coding sequence is TGTGCCACCAGCAAAATATCGGGATTACCTAGCTCCTACGAGCAGTACTTC.

The chain employs TRBV11-2 and TRBJ2-2, with 7 bases aligning to TRBD2. Germline V gene sequence: CDR1 SGHAT, CDR2 FQNNGV. The CDR3 has 16 residues. V shed 5 bases and J 6 bases; nucleotides not matched to a gene: 12. CDR3 in amino acids: CASSAGEGYFPGELFF. The CDR3, as DNA: TGTGCCAGCAGCGCTGGGGAGGGATATTTCCCCGGGGAGCTGTTTTTT. Complete variable domain (other parts from reference TRBV11-2 and TRBJ2-2): EAGVAQSPRYKIIEKRQSVAFWCNPISGHATLYWYQQILGQGPKLLIQFQNNGVVDDSQLPKDRFSAERLKGVDSTLKIQPAKLEDSAVYLCASSAGEGYFPGELFFGEGSRLTVL.

This chain connects TRBV6-5 to TRBJ1-1; D is perhaps TRBD1 (5 bases). The germline gives CDR1 MNHEY, CDR2 SVGAGI. Trimming took 0 bases from V and 0 from J, leaving 8 bases between them. This CDR3 contains 15 residues. The CDR3 sequence: CASSYSGRVNTEAFF. CDR3 DNA: TGTGCCAGCAGTTACTCAGGCAGGGTGAACACTGAAGCTTTCTTT.

This chain joins TRBV2 and TRBJ2-7, with D possibly being TRBD1 (5 bases). The CDR3 spans 13 residues. Germline assignment: CDR1 SNHLY and CDR2 FYNNEI. The V end lost 6 bases, the J end lost 3 bases, and 12 bases lay between the germline ends. The chain's CDR3 is CASRSRVGYEQYF. In DNA, the CDR3 is TGTGCCAGCAGGTCCAGGGTAGGCTACGAGCAGTACTTC.

The chain carries TRBV10-3 and TRBJ1-3; D uncertain. The germline V gene has CDR1 ENHRY and CDR2 SYGVKD. This CDR3 has 16 residues. Trimming removed 6 bases from V and 0 bases from J, with 15 bases in between. CDR3 residues: CAIRANVGDSGNTIYF. The CDR3 nucleotides are TGTGCCATCAGAGCTAACGTCGGGGACTCTGGAAACACCATATATTTT.

This sequence joins TRBV7-8 and TRBJ2-3; D remains unclear. The germline V gene encodes CDR1 SGHVS and CDR2 FQNEAQ. This CDR3 spans 12 amino acids. The ends were cut back, 5 bases at V and 6 bases at J, with 9 bases in the middle. This chain's CDR3 is CASSPSMDTQYF. CDR3 in DNA: TGTGCCAGCAGCCCATCGATGGATACGCAGTATTTT.

CDR3 region: CASSRTVYYGYTF. CDR3 nucleotide sequence: TGTGCCAGTAGTCGGACAGTCTACTATGGCTACACCTTC. V is TRBV19 and J is TRBJ1-2, with D possibly TRBD1 on 6 matching bases. This CDR3 is 13 amino acids long. CDR1 and CDR2 (germline): LNHDA, SQIVND (reference sequence). V was shortened by 5 bases and J by 3 bases, with 10 bases between the two germline ends. Based on the CDR3 plus reference TRBV19 and TRBJ1-2, the full variable domain is DGGITQSPKYLFRKEGQNVTLSCEQNLNHDAMYWYRQDPGQGLRLIYYSQIVNDFQKGDIAEGYSVSREKKESFPLTVTSAQKNPTAFYLCASSRTVYYGYTFGSGTRLTVV.

The rearrangement links TRBV6-1 to TRBJ1-4, with no clear D. Germline V gene sequence: CDR1 MNHNS, CDR2 SASEGT. The CDR3 runs 15 residues. Trimming pared 2 bases from V and 7 bases from J, leaving 14 bases between. The DNA of the CDR3 is TGTGCCAGCAGTGAAAGGCGTCCAGATGGTGAAAAACTGTTTTTT. Residues: CASSERRPDGEKLFF.